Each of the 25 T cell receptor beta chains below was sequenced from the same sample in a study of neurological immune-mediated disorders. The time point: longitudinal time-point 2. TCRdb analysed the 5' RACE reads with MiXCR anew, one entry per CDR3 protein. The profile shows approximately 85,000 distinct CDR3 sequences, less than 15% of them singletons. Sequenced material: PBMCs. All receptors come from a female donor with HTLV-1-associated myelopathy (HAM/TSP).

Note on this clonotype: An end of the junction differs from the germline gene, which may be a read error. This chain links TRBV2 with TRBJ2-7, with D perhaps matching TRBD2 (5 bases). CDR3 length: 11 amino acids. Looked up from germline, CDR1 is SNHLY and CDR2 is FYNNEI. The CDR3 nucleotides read TGTGCCAGCCTTGGATCCAGGACTGGGAATTTC. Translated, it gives CASLGSRTGNF. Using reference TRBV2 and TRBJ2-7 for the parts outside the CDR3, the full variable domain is EPEVTQTPSHQVTQMGQEVILRCVPISNHLYFYWYRQILGQKVEFLVSFYNNEISEKSEIFDDQFSVERPDGSNFTLKIRSTKLEDSAMYFCASLGSRTGNFGPGTRLTVT.

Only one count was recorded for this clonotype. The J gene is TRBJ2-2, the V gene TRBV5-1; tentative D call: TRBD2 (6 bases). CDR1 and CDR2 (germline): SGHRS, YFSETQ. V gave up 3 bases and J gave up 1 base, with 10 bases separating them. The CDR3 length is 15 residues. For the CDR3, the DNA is TGCGCCAGCAGCTCGGGACTGTTGAACACCGGGGAGCTGTTTTTT. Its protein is CASSSGLLNTGELFF.

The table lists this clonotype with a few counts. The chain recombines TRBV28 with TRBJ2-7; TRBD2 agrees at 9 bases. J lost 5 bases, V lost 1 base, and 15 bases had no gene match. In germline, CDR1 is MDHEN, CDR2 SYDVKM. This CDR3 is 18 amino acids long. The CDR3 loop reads CASSLSVIRRGGANEQYF. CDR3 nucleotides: TGTGCCAGCAGTTTATCGGTAATCCGTCGCGGGGGGGCCAACGAGCAGTACTTC.

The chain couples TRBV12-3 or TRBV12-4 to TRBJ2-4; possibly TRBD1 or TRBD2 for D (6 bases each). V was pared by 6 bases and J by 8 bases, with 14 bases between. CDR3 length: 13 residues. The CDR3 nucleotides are TGTGCCAGCAGAAACGGGGGCCTGGACATTCAGTACTTC. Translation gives CASRNGGLDIQYF.

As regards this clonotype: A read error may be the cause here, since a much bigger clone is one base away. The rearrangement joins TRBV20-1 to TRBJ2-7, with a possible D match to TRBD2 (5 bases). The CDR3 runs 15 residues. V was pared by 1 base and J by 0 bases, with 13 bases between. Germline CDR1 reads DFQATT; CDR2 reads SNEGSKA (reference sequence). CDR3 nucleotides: TGCAGTGCTAGAGCCTCCTTGGGGAGCTCCTACGAGCAGTACTTC. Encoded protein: CSARASLGSSYEQYF.

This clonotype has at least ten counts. CDR3 nucleotide sequence: TGTGCCAGCAGTAGCCCGACAGGGGGCCCTCCCTACGAGCAGTACTTC. The encoded protein is CASSSPTGGPPYEQYF. The chain employs TRBV28 and TRBJ2-7; 10 positions agree with TRBD1. Germline CDR1 and CDR2: MDHEN and SYDVKM. The CDR3 is 16 amino acids. Losses at the gene ends were 5 bases for V and 2 bases for J; bases not matched to a gene: 9.

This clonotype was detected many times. This CDR3 is CAISASPDKLKHSPLHF. The DNA of the CDR3 is TGTGCCATCAGTGCATCGCCGGACAAGTTAAAGCATTCACCCCTCCACTTT. J is TRBJ1-6 and V is TRBV10-3; TRBD1 might be the D (5 bases). The V gene's germline CDR1 is ENHRY and CDR2 SYGVKD. V was pared by 4 bases and J by 8 bases, with 21 bases between. This CDR3 region has 17 residues.

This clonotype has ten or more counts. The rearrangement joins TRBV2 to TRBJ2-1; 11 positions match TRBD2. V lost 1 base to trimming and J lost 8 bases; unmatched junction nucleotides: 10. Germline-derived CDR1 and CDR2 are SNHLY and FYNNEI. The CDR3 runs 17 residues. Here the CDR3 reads CASSEGLAGGNVDEQFF. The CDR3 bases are TGTGCCAGCAGTGAAGGCCTAGCGGGGGGCAATGTGGATGAGCAGTTCTTC.

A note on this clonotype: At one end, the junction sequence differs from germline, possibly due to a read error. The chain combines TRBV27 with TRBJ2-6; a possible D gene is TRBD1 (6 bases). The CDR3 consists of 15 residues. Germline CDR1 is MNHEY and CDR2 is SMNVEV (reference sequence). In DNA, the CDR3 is TGTGCCATCAGTTTTGAGGGGGCTGGGGCCAACGTCCTGACTTTC. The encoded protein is CAISFEGAGANVLTF.

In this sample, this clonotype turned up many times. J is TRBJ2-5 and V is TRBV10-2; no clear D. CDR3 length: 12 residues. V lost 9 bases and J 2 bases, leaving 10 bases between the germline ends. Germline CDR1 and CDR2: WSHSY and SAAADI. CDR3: CASGLPQETQYF. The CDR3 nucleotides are TGCGCCAGTGGGCTCCCACAAGAGACCCAGTACTTC.

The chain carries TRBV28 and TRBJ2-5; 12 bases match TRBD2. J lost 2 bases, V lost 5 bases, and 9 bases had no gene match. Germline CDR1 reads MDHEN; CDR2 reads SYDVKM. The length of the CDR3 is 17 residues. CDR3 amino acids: CASSTRLAGAEQETQYF. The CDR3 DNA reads TGTGCCAGCAGTACCCGACTAGCGGGGGCTGAACAAGAGACCCAGTACTTC.

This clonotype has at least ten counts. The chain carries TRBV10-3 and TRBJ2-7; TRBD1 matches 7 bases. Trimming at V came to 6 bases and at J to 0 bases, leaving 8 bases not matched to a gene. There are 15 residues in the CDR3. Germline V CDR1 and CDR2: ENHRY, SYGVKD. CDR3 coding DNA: TGTGCCATCAGAGTCGACAGGGAAGACTCCTACGAGCAGTACTTC. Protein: CAIRVDREDSYEQYF.

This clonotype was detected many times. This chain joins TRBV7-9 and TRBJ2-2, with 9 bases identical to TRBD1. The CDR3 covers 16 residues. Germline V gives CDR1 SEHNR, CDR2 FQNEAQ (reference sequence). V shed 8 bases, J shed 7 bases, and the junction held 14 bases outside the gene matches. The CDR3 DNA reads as TGTGCCAGCGGAGTCTCGGAGGGACAGGGTGACGGGGAGCTGTTTTTT. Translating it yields CASGVSEGQGDGELFF.

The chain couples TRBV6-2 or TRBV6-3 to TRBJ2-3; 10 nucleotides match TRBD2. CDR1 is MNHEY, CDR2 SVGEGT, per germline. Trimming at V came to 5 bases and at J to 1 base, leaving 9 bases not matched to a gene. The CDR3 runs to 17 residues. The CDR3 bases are TGTGCCAGCAGTAGCGGGGGGGCCGTCGGAGGCACAGATACGCAGTATTTT. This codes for CASSSGGAVGGTDTQYF.

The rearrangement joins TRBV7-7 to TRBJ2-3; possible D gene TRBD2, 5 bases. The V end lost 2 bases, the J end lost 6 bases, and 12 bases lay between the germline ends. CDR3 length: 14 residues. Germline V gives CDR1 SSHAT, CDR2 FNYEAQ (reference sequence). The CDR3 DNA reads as TGTGCCAGCAGCTTATCTAGCCGGGCGGATACGCAGTATTTT. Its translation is CASSLSSRADTQYF.

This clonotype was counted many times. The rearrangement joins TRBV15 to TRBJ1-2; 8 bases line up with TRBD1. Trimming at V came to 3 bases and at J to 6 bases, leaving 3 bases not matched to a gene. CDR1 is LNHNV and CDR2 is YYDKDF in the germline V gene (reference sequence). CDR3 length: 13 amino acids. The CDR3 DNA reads TGTGCCACCAGCAGGACAGGGGTGGATGGCTACACCTTC. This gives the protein CATSRTGVDGYTF.

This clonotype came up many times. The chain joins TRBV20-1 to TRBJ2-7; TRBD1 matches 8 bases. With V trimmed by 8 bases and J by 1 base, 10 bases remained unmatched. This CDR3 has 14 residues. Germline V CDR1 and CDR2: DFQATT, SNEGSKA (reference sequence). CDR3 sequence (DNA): TGCAGTCCCCAGGGGGCCCAGCAATCCTACGAGCAGTACTTC. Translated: CSPQGAQQSYEQYF.

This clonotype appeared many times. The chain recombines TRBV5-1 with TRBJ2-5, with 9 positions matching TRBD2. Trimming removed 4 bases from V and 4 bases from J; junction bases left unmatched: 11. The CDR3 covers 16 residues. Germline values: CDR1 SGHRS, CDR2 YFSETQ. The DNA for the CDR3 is TGCGCCAGCAGCCCCCGGAGAGCGGGGGGTTTAGAGACCCAGTACTTC. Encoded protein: CASSPRRAGGLETQYF. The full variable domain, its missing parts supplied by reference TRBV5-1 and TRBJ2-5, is KAGVTQTPRYLIKTRGQQVTLSCSPISGHRSVSWYQQTPGQGLQFLFEYFSETQRNKGNFPGRFSGRQFSNSRSEMNVSTLELGDSALYLCASSPRRAGGLETQYFGPGTRLLVL.

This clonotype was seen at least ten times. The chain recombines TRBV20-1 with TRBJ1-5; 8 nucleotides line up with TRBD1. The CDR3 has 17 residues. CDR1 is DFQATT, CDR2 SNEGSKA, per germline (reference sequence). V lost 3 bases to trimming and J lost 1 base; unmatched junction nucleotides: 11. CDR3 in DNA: TGCAGTGCTAGCCTAACCGGACAGGGTACGAGCAATCAGCCCCAGCATTTT. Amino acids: CSASLTGQGTSNQPQHF.

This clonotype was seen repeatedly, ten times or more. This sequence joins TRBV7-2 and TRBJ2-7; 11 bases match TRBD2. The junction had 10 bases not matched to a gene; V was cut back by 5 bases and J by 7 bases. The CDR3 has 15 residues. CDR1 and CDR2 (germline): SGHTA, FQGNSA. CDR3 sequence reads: CASSAGLADLFEQYF. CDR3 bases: TGTGCCAGCAGCGCGGGACTAGCGGACCTCTTTGAGCAGTACTTC.

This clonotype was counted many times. The CDR3 DNA reads as TGTGCCAGCAGCTTACTTGGCGAGGGACGTGAGACCCAGTACTTC. The encoded protein is CASSLLGEGRETQYF. The chain joins TRBV7-9 to TRBJ2-5; D possibly matches TRBD1 or TRBD2 (5 bases each). CDR1 and CDR2 (germline): SEHNR, FQNEAQ (reference sequence). The V end was cut by 2 bases, the J end by 5 bases, with 15 bases between. The CDR3 is 15 residues long.

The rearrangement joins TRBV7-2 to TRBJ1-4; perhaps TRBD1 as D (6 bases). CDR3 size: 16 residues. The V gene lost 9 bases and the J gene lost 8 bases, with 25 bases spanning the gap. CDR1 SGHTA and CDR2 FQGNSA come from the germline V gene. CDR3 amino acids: CASSRAGAESKEKLFF. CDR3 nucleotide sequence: TGTGCCAGTAGCCGGGCGGGGGCAGAGTCAAAAGAAAAACTGTTTTTT. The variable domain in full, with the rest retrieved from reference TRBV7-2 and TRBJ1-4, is GAGVSQSPSNKVTEKGKDVELRCDPISGHTALYWYRQSLGQGLEFLIYFQGNSAPDKSGLPSDRFSAERTGGSVSTLTIQRTQQEDSAVYLCASSRAGAESKEKLFFGSGTQLSVL.

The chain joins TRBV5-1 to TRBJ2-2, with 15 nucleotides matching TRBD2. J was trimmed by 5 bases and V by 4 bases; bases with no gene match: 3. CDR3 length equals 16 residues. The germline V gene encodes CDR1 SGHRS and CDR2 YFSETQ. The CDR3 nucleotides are TGCGCCAGCAGCACTGGGACTAGCGGGAGGACCGGGGAGCTGTTTTTT. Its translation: CASSTGTSGRTGELFF.

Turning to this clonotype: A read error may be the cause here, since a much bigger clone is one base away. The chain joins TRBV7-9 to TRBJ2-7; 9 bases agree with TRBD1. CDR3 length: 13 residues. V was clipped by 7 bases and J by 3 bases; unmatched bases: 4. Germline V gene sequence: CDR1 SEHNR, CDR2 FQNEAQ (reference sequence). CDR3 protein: CASILDRGYEQYF. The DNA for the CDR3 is TGTGCCAGCATACTGGACAGGGGCTACGAGCAGTACTTC.

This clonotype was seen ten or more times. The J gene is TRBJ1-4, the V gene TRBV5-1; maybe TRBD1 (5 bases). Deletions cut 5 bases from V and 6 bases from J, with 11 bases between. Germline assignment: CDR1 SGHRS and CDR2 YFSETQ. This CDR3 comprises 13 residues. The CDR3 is CASSDGGDEKLFF. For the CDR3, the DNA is TGCGCCAGCAGTGACGGGGGGGATGAAAAACTGTTTTTT.